The clone carrying this T cell receptor beta chain was seen many times. What it binds is not known. This sample stems from a study of response to subunit inactivated influenza vaccine. V lost 5 bases, J lost 1 base, and 6 bases stayed unmatched. From germline, CDR1 is MGHDK and CDR2 SYGVNS. The CDR3 is made up of 15 amino acids. Study outcomes and limitations: The authors suggested that every seasonal influenza vaccination recruits few new T cells.

MiXCR was run by TCRdb on the RT-PCR reads, yielding one entry per CDR3 protein. The table has hundreds of thousands of distinct CDR3 sequences, under 9% seen once. This TCR was sampled from a man aged 50-75 years who received an inactivated influenza vaccine. This specimen was PBMCs from blood, taken 23 months after vaccination. V and J are TRBV25-1 and TRBJ2-7; TRBD1 agrees at 9 bases. The CDR3 here is CASSPGQGKSYEQYF. CDR3 DNA sequence: TGTGCCAGCAGTCCCGGACAGGGGAAATCCTACGAGCAGTACTTC.